This T cell receptor (beta chain) was profiled in a study of cytomegalovirus exposure and HLA in healthy donors. Study-level points and caveats: Sequencing artifact likely explains a cluster of highly shared sequence variants. Data from an earlier analysis indicated that most TCR beta V segments were productive either about 87% or about 30% of the time.

A note on this clone: What it binds is unknown.

Primers included in the PCR were 60 Vbeta and 13 Jbeta primers. Original processing methods: An analysis that came later counted 77 million or so unique TCR beta chains, 10 million to 11 million shared. TCRdb's copy holds only in-frame clones and misses some; the assay was immunoSEQ multiplex PCR. Clonal size and the V and J genes are those of that table, whereas D and trimming came from the DNA. The table has about 110,000 clones, nearly 85% seen once; the top ten hold 5% to 6.5%. CDR3 size: 15 residues. Germline values: CDR1 MGHRA, CDR2 YSYEKL. Trimming stripped 10 bases from V and 2 bases from J, with 17 bases between.

The chain has TRBV4-1 and TRBJ2-2; tentatively, D is TRBD2 (5 bases). The sample was PBMCs. The receptor comes from a man between 18 and 35 years old in good health and CMV-seronegative. CDR3 bases: TGCGCCAAAATTCCCCCCCGGACTAACACCGGGGAGCTGTTTTTT. It specifies CAKIPPRTNTGELFF.